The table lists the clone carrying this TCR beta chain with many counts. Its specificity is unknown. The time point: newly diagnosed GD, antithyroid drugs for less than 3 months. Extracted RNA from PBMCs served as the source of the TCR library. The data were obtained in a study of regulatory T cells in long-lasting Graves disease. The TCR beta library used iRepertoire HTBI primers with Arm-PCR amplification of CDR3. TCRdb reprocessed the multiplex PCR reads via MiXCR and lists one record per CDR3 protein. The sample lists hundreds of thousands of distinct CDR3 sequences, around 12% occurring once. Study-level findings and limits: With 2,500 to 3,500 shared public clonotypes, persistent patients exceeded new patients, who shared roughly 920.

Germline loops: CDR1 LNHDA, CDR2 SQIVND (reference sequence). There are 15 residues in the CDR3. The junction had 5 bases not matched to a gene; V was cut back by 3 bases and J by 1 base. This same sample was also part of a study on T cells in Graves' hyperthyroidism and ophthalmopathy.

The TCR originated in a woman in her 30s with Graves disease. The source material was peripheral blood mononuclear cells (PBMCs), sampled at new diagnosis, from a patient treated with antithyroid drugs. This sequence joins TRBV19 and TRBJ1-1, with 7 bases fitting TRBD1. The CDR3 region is CASSMPGGTNTEAFF. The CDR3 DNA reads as TGTGCCAGTAGTATGCCAGGGGGAACGAACACTGAAGCTTTCTTT.